This T cell receptor beta chain was recorded in a study of blood T cell repertoires in COVID-19. This table comes from immunoSEQ multiplex PCR, and its TCRdb copy is limited to in-frame clones, with some not included. The sample contains over 200,000 clones, about 85% of which appear only once. Recovered status applied to Cohort 3 donors who had two consecutive negative PCRs. It also applied to those with clearance or with symptom resolution. The CDR3 is 13 amino acids. CDR1 SNHLY and CDR2 FYNNEI come from the germline V gene. Trimming took 8 bases from V and 7 from J; bases not matched to a gene: 4.

The receptor's source is a man aged 25-40 years who had recovered from COVID-19. The specimen was PBMCs or T cells enriched from blood (not recorded which). The chain uses TRBV2 and TRBJ2-1; TRBD2 agrees at 11 bases. The CDR3, as DNA: TGTGCCAGCCATCGGACTAGCGGGAATGAGCAGTTCTTC. Protein product: CASHRTSGNEQFF.